The 24 T cell receptor beta chains listed next were all sequenced from one sample in a study of blood T cell repertoires in COVID-19. Here immunoSEQ multiplex PCR was the method, and the copy in TCRdb shows in-frame clones only, minus some. The data contain 100,000 to 150,000 clones, about 83% of them seen just once; the ten biggest clones take up 5% to 6%. The specimen sequenced was peripheral blood. Receptors were obtained from a human donor in a cohort sampled during active COVID-19.

The rearrangement joins TRBV28 to TRBJ2-3, with a tentative D call TRBD1 (6 bases). The CDR3 has 14 residues. The germline V and J ends were trimmed by 6 bases and 6 bases, with 16 bases remaining between them. CDR1 MDHEN and CDR2 SYDVKM come from the germline V gene. This CDR3 is CASRGTRGTDTQYF. The CDR3 bases are TGTGCCAGCAGGGGAACCAGGGGAACGGATACGCAGTATTTT.

This chain uses TRBV27 with TRBJ2-1; 8 bases map to TRBD2. The germline CDR1 and CDR2 sequences are MNHEY and SMNVEV (reference sequence). V gave up 3 bases and J gave up 2 bases; unmatched junction bases: 9. The CDR3 consists of 17 residues. CDR3 sequence: CASSFYLAGATYNEQFF. The CDR3 nucleotides are TGTGCCAGCAGTTTCTACCTAGCGGGCGCAACCTACAATGAGCAGTTCTTC.

The V gene is TRBV5-6, the J gene TRBJ2-3, with 7 bases lining up with TRBD2. Germline loops: CDR1 SGHDT, CDR2 YYEEEE. With V trimmed by 0 bases and J by 3 bases, 7 bases remained unmatched. The CDR3 has 16 residues. CDR3 region: CASSLAWAGETDTQYF. CDR3 in DNA: TGTGCCAGCAGCTTGGCCTGGGCGGGAGAGACAGATACGCAGTATTTT.

This sequence joins TRBV5-1 and TRBJ2-5; TRBD2 aligns across 8 bases. The germline gives CDR1 SGHRS, CDR2 YFSETQ. The CDR3 extends over 16 amino acids. The V and J ends lost 1 base and 1 base, in that order; junction bases with no gene match: 6. CDR3 DNA: TGCGCCAGCAGCTTGACCGGGAGGGCCACCCAAGAGACCCAGTACTTC. Translating it yields CASSLTGRATQETQYF.

The chain recombines TRBV3-1 (or the pseudogene TRBV3-2) with TRBJ2-7; perhaps TRBD1 as D (5 bases). The V end lost 5 bases, the J end lost 4 bases, and 9 bases lay between the germline ends. This CDR3 has 12 residues. CDR1 is LGHDT, CDR2 YNNKEL, per germline (reference sequence). The DNA for the CDR3 is TGTGCCAGCAGCTCCAGGGTTTACGAGCAGTACTTC. As protein: CASSSRVYEQYF.

This chain links TRBV7-9 with TRBJ2-1; 12 bases are shared with TRBD1. Germline CDR1 and CDR2: SEHNR and FQNEAQ (reference sequence). This CDR3 is built from 14 residues. Germline trimming cut 5 bases from V and 7 bases from J; bases unmatched to any gene: 3. The CDR3 reads CASSPGQGANEQFF. In DNA form, the CDR3 reads TGTGCCAGCAGCCCGGGACAGGGGGCGAATGAGCAGTTCTTC.

The sample holds one count of this clone. This chain links TRBV7-8 with TRBJ1-6; D is unresolved. This CDR3 comprises 14 residues. The ends were cut back, 3 bases at V and 4 bases at J, with 7 bases in the middle. CDR1 is SGHVS, CDR2 FQNEAQ, per germline. For the CDR3, the DNA is TGTGCCAGCAGCTTGGGCGATTATAATTCACCCCTCCACTTT. Its protein product is CASSLGDYNSPLHF.

This clone showed up just a few times. The chain recombines TRBV6-5 with TRBJ2-7; maybe TRBD1 (6 bases). V was clipped by 6 bases and J by 8 bases, with 14 bases between them. Looked up from germline, CDR1 is MNHEY and CDR2 is SVGAGI. The CDR3 is 12 residues long. In DNA form, the CDR3 reads TGTGCCAGCAGGATAGACAGGCAGCAGCAGTACTTC. Translation gives CASRIDRQQQYF.

This clone showed up just a few times. The chain carries TRBV5-1 and TRBJ1-1, with D uncertain. The CDR3 covers 14 residues. Deletions cut 0 bases from V and 3 bases from J, with 9 bases between. Germline V CDR1 and CDR2: SGHRS, YFSETQ. The CDR3 DNA reads TGCGCCAGCAGCTTGGAGGGAGGATACACTGAAGCTTTCTTT. This gives the protein CASSLEGGYTEAFF.

The genes are TRBV7-2 and TRBJ2-7; possibly TRBD2 for D (7 bases). This CDR3 comprises 15 residues. The V and J ends lost 5 bases and 4 bases respectively, with 18 bases between them. Germline CDR1 SGHTA, CDR2 FQGNSA. For the CDR3, the DNA is TGTGCCAGCAGCCCCGCCCGGGGGGCGCAATACGAGCAGTACTTC. This translates into CASSPARGAQYEQYF.

The CDR3 DNA sequence: TGTGCCAGCAGTTTATGGGGACAGGGAGCTTACGAGCAGTACTTC. Amino acids: CASSLWGQGAYEQYF. The chain recombines TRBV28 with TRBJ2-7; 9 bases map to TRBD1. Trimming cost V 0 bases and J 4 bases; bases outside gene matches: 4. Germline V gene lookup returns CDR1 MDHEN and CDR2 SYDVKM. The CDR3 sequence is 15 residues long.

V gene TRBV7-2 combines with J gene TRBJ2-7; D perhaps matches TRBD2 (5 bases). CDR3 length: 16 residues. Germline V CDR1 and CDR2: SGHTA, FQGNSA. V was trimmed by 2 bases and J by 4 bases, leaving 18 bases between them. CDR3 residues: CASSLLPGIPKYEQYF. Written as DNA, the CDR3 is TGTGCCAGCAGCTTATTACCGGGGATTCCTAAGTACGAGCAGTACTTC. Based on the CDR3 plus reference TRBV7-2 and TRBJ2-7, the full variable domain is GAGVSQSPSNKVTEKGKDVELRCDPISGHTALYWYRQSLGQGLEFLIYFQGNSAPDKSGLPSDRFSAERTGGSVSTLTIQRTQQEDSAVYLCASSLLPGIPKYEQYFGPGTRLTVT.

The gene calls are TRBV2 and TRBJ1-3; a possible D gene is TRBD1 (6 bases). The V and J ends lost 6 bases and 2 bases respectively, with 20 bases between them. The CDR3 spans 17 residues. Per germline, CDR1 SNHLY and CDR2 FYNNEI. Written as DNA, the CDR3 is TGTGCCAGCAGGAGCCACCCGGAGGGGGGGACTGGAAACACCATATATTTT. It translates to CASRSHPEGGTGNTIYF.

This chain uses TRBV12-3 or TRBV12-4 with TRBJ1-3; D not certain. V lost 8 bases and J lost 0, with 8 bases in between. The CDR3 runs to 13 residues. The CDR3 spells CASGLSSGNTIYF. The CDR3 nucleotides are TGTGCCAGCGGACTGAGCTCTGGAAACACCATATATTTT.

The rearrangement joins TRBV14 to TRBJ1-2; no reliable D call. V was shortened by 2 bases and J by 2 bases, with 9 bases between the two germline ends. Germline CDR1 and CDR2: SGHDN and FVKESK. This CDR3 is 14 amino acids long. The CDR3 DNA follows: TGTGCCAGCAGCCAATTAGTTTGGAACTATGGCTACACCTTC. Translated: CASSQLVWNYGYTF.

The chain couples TRBV19 to TRBJ2-2; 11 bases are shared with TRBD2. The germline V gene has CDR1 LNHDA and CDR2 SQIVND (reference sequence). This CDR3 region has 17 residues. The V and J ends lost 1 base and 1 base, in that order; junction bases with no gene match: 2. The CDR3 DNA follows: TGTGCCAGTAGTATAGGGCTAGCGGGAGGGAACACCGGGGAGCTGTTTTTT. This sequence encodes CASSIGLAGGNTGELFF.

This sequence joins TRBV5-6 and TRBJ1-5; 8 bases map to TRBD1. This CDR3 is 14 amino acids long. Germline values: CDR1 SGHDT, CDR2 YYEEEE. V dropped 4 bases and J dropped 3; count of bases not matched to a gene: 3. The CDR3 DNA is TGTGCCAGCAGCCTCAGGGGGCCCAATCAGCCCCAGCATTTT. Translation gives CASSLRGPNQPQHF.

This clone was seen only a few times. This chain connects TRBV28 to TRBJ2-4; the D gene is possibly TRBD1 (6 bases). Germline V gene data show CDR1 as MDHEN and CDR2 as SYDVKM. With 11 bases removed from V and 2 bases from J, the gap between germline ends came to 13 bases. The CDR3 loop spans 13 amino acids. CDR3 DNA: TGTGCCTCTCGTCAGGGGACCAAAAACATTCAGTACTTC. This translates into CASRQGTKNIQYF.

The chain combines TRBV2 with TRBJ1-5, with 7 nucleotides matching TRBD1. The CDR3 totals 12 residues. Germline lookup yields CDR1 SNHLY and CDR2 FYNNEI. V trimming: 9 bases; J trimming: 7 bases; junction bases outside the gene matches: 6. In DNA form, the CDR3 reads TGTGCCAGTACAGGGGCGGGACAGCCCCAGCATTTT. Residues: CASTGAGQPQHF. The whole variable domain, filled in from reference TRBV2 and TRBJ1-5, reads EPEVTQTPSHQVTQMGQEVILRCVPISNHLYFYWYRQILGQKVEFLVSFYNNEISEKSEIFDDQFSVERPDGSNFTLKIRSTKLEDSAMYFCASTGAGQPQHFGDGTRLSIL.

The rearrangement joins TRBV30 to TRBJ2-7; a possible D gene is TRBD2 (5 bases). V was pared by 4 bases and J by 2 bases, with 12 bases between. Germline V gene lookup returns CDR1 GTSNPN and CDR2 SVGIG (reference sequence). The CDR3 is made up of 13 amino acids. DNA of the CDR3: TGTGCCTGGACCGGGGTGTGGGCCTACGAGCAGTACTTC. It specifies CAWTGVWAYEQYF.

This chain uses TRBV5-1 with TRBJ1-2, with D uncertain. The CDR3 consists of 14 residues. Deletions cut 3 bases from V and 7 bases from J, with 16 bases between. Per germline, CDR1 SGHRS and CDR2 YFSETQ. The CDR3: CASSSRSRALGYTF. The CDR3 region has the DNA TGCGCCAGCAGCTCTCGGAGTCGAGCCCTTGGCTACACCTTC.

V gene TRBV3-1 (or the pseudogene TRBV3-2) combines with J gene TRBJ2-1; D is unclear. The CDR3 has 12 residues. Trimming took 2 bases from V and 7 from J, leaving 6 bases between them. The germline V gene encodes CDR1 LGHDT and CDR2 YNNKEL (reference sequence). CDR3 in amino acids: CASSQLRNEQFF. The CDR3, as DNA: TGTGCCAGCAGCCAATTGAGGAATGAGCAGTTCTTC.

CDR3 residues: CASSLGTSGKRQYF. CDR3 nucleotide sequence: TGTGCCAGCAGCTTAGGGACTAGCGGGAAGAGACAGTACTTC. The V gene is TRBV7-2, the J gene TRBJ2-4; 12 bases map to TRBD2. In germline, CDR1 is SGHTA, CDR2 FQGNSA. CDR3 length: 14 residues. J lost 13 bases, V lost 1 base, and 5 bases had no gene match. Complete variable domain (other parts from reference TRBV7-2 and TRBJ2-4): GAGVSQSPSNKVTEKGKDVELRCDPISGHTALYWYRQSLGQGLEFLIYFQGNSAPDKSGLPSDRFSAERTGGSVSTLTIQRTQQEDSAVYLCASSLGTSGKRQYFGAGTRLSVL.

The rearrangement links TRBV19 to TRBJ2-2; 7 bases align to TRBD1. With 10 bases clipped from V and 1 base from J, the junction kept 3 bases outside the gene matches. In germline, CDR1 is LNHDA, CDR2 SQIVND (reference sequence). This CDR3 spans 13 amino acids. As DNA, the CDR3 is TGTGCCATGGGACAGATGAACACCGGGGAGCTGTTTTTT. Its translation is CAMGQMNTGELFF. Variable domain in full (rest from reference TRBV19 and TRBJ2-2): DGGITQSPKYLFRKEGQNVTLSCEQNLNHDAMYWYRQDPGQGLRLIYYSQIVNDFQKGDIAEGYSVSREKKESFPLTVTSAQKNPTAFYLCAMGQMNTGELFFGEGSRLTVL.